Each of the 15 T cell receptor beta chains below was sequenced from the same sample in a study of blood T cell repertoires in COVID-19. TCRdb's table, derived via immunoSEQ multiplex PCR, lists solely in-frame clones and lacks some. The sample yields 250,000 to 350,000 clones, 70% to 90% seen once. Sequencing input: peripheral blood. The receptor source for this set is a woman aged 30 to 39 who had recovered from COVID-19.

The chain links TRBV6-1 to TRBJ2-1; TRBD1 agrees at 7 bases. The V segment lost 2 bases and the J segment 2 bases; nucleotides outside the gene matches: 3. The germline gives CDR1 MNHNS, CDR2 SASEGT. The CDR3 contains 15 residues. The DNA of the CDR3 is TGTGCCAGCAGTGAAACAGGGGCTACCTACAATGAGCAGTTCTTC. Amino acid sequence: CASSETGATYNEQFF.

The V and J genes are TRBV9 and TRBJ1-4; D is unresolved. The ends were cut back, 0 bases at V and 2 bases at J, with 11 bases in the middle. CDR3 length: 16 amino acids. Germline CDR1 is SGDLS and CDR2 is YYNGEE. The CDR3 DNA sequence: TGTGCCAGCAGCGTAGGAGCGGCCCCCACTAATGAAAAACTGTTTTTT. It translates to CASSVGAAPTNEKLFF.

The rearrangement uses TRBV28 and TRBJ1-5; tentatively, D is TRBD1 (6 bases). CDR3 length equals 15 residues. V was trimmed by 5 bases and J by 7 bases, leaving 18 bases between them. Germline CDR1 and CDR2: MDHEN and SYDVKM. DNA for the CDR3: TGTGCCAGCAGTCCGCTTGGACAGTCGGGGCAGCCCCAGCATTTT. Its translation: CASSPLGQSGQPQHF.

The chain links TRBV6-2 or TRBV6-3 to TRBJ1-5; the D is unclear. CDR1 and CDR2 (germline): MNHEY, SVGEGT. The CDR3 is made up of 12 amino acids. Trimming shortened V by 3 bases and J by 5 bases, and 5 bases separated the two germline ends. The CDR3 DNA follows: TGTGCCAGCAGTTATCCATATCAGCCCCAGCATTTT. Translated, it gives CASSYPYQPQHF.

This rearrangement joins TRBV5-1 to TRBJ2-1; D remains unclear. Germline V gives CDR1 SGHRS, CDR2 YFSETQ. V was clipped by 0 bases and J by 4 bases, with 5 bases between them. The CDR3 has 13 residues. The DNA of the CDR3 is TGCGCCAGCAGCTTGGGTATGTACAATGAGCAGTTCTTC. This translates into CASSLGMYNEQFF.

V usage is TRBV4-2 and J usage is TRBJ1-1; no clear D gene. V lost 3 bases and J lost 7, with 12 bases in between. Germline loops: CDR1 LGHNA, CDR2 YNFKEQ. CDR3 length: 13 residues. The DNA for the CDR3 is TGTGCCAGCAGCCACCTCTCAAGCAATGAAGCTTTCTTT. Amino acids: CASSHLSSNEAFF.

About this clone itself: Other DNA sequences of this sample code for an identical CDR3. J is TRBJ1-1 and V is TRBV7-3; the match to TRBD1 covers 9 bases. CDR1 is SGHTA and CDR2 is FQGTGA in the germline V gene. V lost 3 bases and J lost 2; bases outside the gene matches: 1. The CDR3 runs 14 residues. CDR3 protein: CASSLTGGNTEAFF. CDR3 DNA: TGTGCCAGCAGCTTGACAGGGGGAAACACTGAAGCTTTCTTT. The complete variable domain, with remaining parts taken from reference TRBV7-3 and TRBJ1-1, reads GAGVSQTPSNKVTEKGKYVELRCDPISGHTALYWYRQSLGQGPEFLIYFQGTGAADDSGLPNDRFFAVRPEGSVSTLKIQRTERGDSAVYLCASSLTGGNTEAFFGQGTRLTVV.

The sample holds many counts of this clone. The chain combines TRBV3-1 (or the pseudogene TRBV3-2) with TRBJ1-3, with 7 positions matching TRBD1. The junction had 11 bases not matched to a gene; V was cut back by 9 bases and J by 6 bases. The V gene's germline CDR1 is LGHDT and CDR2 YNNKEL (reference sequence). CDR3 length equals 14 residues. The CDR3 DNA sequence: TGTGCCAGTAAGAGGGGGCGGTCGGAAAACACCATATATTTT. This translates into CASKRGRSENTIYF.

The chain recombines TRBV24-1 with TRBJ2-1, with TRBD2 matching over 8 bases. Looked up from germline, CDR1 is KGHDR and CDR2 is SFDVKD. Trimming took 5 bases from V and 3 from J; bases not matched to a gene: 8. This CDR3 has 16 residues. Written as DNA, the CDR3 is TGTGCCACCAGTGTCATAGCCAGCGGGGGCTACAATGAGCAGTTCTTC. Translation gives CATSVIASGGYNEQFF.

CDR3 amino acids: CASSPRQTTNEKLFF. The CDR3 nucleotides are TGTGCCAGCAGCCCGAGACAGACAACTAATGAAAAACTGTTTTTT. J is TRBJ1-4 and V is TRBV5-5; a possible D gene is TRBD1 (5 bases). Trimming took 4 bases from V and 0 from J, leaving 10 bases between them. Germline CDR1 and CDR2: SGHKS and YYEKEE (reference sequence). The length of the CDR3 is 15 residues.

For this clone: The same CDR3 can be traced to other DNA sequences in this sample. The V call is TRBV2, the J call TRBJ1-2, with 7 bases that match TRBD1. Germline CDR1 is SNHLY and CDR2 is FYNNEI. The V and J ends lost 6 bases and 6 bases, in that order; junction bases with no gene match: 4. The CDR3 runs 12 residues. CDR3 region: CASRRQGDGYTF. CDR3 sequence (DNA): TGTGCCAGCAGACGACAGGGCGATGGCTACACCTTC.

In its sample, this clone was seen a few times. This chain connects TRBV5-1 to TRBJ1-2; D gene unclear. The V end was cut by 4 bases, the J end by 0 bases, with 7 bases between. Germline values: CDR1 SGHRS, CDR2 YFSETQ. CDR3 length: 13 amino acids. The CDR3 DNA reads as TGCGCCAGCAGCGAGGGTTCTAACTATGGCTACACCTTC. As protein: CASSEGSNYGYTF. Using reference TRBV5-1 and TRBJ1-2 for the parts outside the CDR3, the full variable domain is KAGVTQTPRYLIKTRGQQVTLSCSPISGHRSVSWYQQTPGQGLQFLFEYFSETQRNKGNFPGRFSGRQFSNSRSEMNVSTLELGDSALYLCASSEGSNYGYTFGSGTRLTVV.

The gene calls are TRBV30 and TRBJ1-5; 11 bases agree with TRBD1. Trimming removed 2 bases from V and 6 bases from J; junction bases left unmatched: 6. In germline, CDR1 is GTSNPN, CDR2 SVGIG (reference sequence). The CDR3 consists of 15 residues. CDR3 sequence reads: CAWSPRDRGIQPQHF. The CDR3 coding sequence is TGTGCCTGGAGTCCCCGGGACAGGGGGATTCAGCCCCAGCATTTT.

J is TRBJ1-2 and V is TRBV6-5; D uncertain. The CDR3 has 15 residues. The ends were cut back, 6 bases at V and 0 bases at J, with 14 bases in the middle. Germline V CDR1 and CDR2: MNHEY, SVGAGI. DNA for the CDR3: TGTGCCAGCAGGACAACCTCACGTACTAACTATGGCTACACCTTC. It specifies CASRTTSRTNYGYTF.

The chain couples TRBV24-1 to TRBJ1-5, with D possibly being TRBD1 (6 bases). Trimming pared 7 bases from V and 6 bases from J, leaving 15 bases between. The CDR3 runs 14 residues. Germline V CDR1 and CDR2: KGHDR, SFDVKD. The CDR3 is CATSPQGLVQPQHF. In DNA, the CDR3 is TGTGCCACCAGCCCTCAGGGGCTGGTTCAGCCCCAGCATTTT.